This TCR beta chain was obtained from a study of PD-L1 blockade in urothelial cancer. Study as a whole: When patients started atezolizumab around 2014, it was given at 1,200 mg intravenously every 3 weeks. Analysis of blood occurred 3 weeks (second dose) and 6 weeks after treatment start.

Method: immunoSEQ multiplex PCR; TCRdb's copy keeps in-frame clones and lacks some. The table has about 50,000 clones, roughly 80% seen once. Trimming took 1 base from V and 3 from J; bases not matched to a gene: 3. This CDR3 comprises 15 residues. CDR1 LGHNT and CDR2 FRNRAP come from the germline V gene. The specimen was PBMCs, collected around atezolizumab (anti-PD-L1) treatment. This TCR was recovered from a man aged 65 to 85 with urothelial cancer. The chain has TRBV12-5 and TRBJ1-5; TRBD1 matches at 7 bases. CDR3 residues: CASGLAQGYNQPQHF. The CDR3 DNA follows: TGTGCTAGTGGTTTGGCACAGGGGTACAATCAGCCCCAGCATTTT.